This T cell receptor beta chain was sequenced during a study of blood T cell repertoires in COVID-19. Germline trimming cut 10 bases from V and 6 bases from J; bases unmatched to any gene: 5. The germline V gene has CDR1 LGHDT and CDR2 YNNKEL (reference sequence). The CDR3 loop spans 11 amino acids. Repertoires were generated with immunoSEQ multiplex PCR, while TCRdb's copy carries only in-frame clones and drops some. This sample carries 75,000 or so clones, approximately 87% of them seen once, and the ten largest clones take 15% to 20%. The sample comprised peripheral blood. The chain combines TRBV3-1 (or the pseudogene TRBV3-2) with TRBJ1-1; 7 nucleotides match TRBD1. This receptor was taken from a woman at least 80 years old with acute or convalescent COVID-19. CDR3 DNA: TGTGCCACGCGACAGGGCTCTGAAGCTTTCTTT. Its protein product is CATRQGSEAFF.